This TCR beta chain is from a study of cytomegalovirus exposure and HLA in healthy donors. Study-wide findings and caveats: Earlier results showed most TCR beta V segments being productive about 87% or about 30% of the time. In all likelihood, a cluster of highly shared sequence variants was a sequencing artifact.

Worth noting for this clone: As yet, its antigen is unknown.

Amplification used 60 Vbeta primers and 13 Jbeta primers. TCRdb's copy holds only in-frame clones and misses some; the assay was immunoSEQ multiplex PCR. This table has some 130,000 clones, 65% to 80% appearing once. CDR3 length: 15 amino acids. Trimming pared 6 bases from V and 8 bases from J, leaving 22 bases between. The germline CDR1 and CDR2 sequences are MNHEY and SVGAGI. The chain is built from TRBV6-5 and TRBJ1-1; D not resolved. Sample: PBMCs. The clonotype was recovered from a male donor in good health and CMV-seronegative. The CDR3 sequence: CASSDRGSARVEAFF. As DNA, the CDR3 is TGTGCCAGCAGCGACCGAGGAAGCGCCCGGGTAGAAGCTTTCTTT.